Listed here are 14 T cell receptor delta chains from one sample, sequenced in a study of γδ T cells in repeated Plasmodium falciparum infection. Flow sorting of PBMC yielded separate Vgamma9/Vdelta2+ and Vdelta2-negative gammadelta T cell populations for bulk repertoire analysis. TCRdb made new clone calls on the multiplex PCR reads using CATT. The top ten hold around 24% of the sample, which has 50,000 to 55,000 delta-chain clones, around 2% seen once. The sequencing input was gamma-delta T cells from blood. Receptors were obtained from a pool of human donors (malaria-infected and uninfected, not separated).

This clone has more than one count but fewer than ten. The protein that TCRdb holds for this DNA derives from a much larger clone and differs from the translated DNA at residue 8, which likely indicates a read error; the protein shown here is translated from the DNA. CDR3 sequence reads: CALGELHPAGEWGTDKLIF. The CDR3 DNA is TGTGCTCTTGGGGAACTTCACCCAGCTGGGGAGTGGGGGACCGATAAACTCATCTTT. J is TRDJ1 and V is TRDV1, with a possible D match to TRDD3 (6 bases). The J gene was not available in TCRdb and was assigned here by matching the DNA to germline segments. Trimming cost V 0 bases and J 2 bases, with 22 bases left between them. The CDR3 consists of 19 residues. Germline V gene sequence: CDR1 TSWWSYY, CDR2 QGS.

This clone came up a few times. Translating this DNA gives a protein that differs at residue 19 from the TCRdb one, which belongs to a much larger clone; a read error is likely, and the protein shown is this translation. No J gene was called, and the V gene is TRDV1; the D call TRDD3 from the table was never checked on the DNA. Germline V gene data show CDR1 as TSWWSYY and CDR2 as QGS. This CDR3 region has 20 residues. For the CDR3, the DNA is TGTGCTCTTGGGGAAATGATCGCCTACCTCTATACTGGAATTAACAGACCCCTGACCTTT. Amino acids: CALGEMIAYLYTGINRPLTF.

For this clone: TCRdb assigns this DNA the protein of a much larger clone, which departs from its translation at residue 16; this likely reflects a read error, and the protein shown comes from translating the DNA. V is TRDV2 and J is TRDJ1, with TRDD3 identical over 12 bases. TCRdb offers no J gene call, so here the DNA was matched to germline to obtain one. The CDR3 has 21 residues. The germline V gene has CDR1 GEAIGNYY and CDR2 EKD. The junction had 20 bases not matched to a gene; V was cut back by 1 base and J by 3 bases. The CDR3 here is CACDTVFLGDTRDPVADKLIF. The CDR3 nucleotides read TGTGCCTGTGACACGGTGTTTCTGGGGGATACGCGGGATCCCGTCGCCGATAAACTCATCTTT.

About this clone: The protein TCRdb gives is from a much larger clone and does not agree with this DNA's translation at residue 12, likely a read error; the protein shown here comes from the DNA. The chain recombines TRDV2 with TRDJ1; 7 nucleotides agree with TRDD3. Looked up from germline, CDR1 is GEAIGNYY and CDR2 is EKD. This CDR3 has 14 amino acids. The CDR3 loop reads CACEPMGELDKFIF. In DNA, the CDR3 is TGTGCCTGTGAGCCTATGGGGGAATTAGATAAATTCATCTTT.

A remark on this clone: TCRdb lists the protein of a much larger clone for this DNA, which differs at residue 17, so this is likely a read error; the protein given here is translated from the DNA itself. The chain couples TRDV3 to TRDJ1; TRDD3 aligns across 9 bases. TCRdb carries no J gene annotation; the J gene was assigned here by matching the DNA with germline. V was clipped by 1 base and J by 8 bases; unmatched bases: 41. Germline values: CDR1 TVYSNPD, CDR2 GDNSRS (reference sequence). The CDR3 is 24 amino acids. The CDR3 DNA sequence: TGTGCCTTTAAGGGGGGACCTTCCGCCGGTATAAAAACTCCCGTATACGGGGGGATACAAAAACTCATCTTT. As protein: CAFKGGPSAGIKTPVYGGIQKLIF.

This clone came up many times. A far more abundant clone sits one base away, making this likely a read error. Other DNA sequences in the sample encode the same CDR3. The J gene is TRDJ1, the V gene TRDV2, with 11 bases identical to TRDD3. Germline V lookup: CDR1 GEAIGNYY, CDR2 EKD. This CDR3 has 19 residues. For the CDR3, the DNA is TGTGCCTGTGACACCGTTTCTGGGGGATACTCCGGGTACACCGACAAACTCATCTTT. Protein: CACDTVSGGYSGYTDKLIF.

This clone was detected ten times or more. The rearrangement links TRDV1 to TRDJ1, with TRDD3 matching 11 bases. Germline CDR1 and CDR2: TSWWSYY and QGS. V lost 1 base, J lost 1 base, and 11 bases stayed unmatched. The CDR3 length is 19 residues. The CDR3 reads CALGEPLVLGDRCTDKLIF. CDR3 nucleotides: TGTGCTCTTGGGGAACCCCTGGTACTGGGGGATAGGTGCACCGATAAACTCATCTTT.

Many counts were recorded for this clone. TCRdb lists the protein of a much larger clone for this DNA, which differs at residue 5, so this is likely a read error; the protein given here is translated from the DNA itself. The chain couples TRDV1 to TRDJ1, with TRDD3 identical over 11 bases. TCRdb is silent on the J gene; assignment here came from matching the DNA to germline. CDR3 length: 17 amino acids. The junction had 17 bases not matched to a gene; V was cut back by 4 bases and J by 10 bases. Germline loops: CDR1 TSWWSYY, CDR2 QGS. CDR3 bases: TGTGCTCTTGGGGGACCTTTTCCATACTGGGGGATATTGGGACTCATCTTT. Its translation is CALGGPFPYWGILGLIF.

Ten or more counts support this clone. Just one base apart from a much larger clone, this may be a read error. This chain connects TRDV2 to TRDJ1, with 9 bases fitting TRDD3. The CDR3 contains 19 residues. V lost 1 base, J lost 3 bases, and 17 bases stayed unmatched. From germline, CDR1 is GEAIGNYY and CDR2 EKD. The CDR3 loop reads CACDTLETGDTGRADKLIF. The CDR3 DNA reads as TGTGCCTGTGACACGTTGGAAACCGGGGATACGGGGAGAGCCGATAAACTCATCTTT.

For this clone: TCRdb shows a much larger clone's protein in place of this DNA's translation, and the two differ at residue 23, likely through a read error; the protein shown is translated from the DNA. CDR3 DNA: TGTGCTCTTGGGGAAATCGGTTCTCGACCTTACCCCGCTTACTGGGGGATGGAATTAGAGCAGGATAGACTCATCTTT. Amino acids: CALGEIGSRPYPAYWGMELEQDRLIF. The chain carries TRDV1 and TRDJ1, with 10 bases aligning to TRDD3. TCRdb offers no J gene call, so here the DNA was matched to germline to obtain one. CDR1 is TSWWSYY, CDR2 QGS, per germline. The CDR3 runs to 26 residues.

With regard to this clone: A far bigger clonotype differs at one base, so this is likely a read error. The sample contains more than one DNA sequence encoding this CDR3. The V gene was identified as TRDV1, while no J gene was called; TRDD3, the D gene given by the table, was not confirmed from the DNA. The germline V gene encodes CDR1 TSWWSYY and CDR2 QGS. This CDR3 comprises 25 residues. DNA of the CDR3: TGTGCTCTTGGGGAACTTCCGTTCCTTTGGGTCCTTAGGGATACGTTCCGTCCGTACACCGATAAGCTCATCTTT. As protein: CALGELPFLWVLRDTFRPYTDKLIF.

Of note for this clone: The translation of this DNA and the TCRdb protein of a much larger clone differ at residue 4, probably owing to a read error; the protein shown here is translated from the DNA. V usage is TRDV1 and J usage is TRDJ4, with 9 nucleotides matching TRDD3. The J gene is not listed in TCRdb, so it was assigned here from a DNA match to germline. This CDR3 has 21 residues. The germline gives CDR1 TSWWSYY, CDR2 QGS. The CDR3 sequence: CALRELVSYQWGINPSRPLIF. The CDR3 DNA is TGTGCTCTTAGGGAACTAGTGTCCTATCAGTGGGGGATAAACCCTTCCAGACCCCTGATCTTT.

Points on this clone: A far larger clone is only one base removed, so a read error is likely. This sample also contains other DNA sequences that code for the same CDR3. The CDR3 DNA is TGTGCTTATAGGAGTTTCAGGCACAATTTCCTATGTCCTCTCTGGGGGTACACCGATAAGCTCATCTTT. Amino acid sequence: CAYRSFRHNFLCPLWGYTDKLIF. The V gene was identified as TRAV38-2/DV8, while no J gene was called; the D call TRDD3 from the table was never checked on the DNA. Germline V gives CDR1 TSESDYY, CDR2 QEAYKQQN. CDR3 length equals 23 residues.

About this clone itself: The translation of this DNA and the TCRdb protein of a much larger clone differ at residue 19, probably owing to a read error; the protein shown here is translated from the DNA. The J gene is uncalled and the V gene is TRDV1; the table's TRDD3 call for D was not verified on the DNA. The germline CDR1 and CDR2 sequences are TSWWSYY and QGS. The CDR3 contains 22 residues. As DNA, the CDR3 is TGTGCTCTTGGGGAACTGTTCCTACTCCAATCTACTGGGGGATACGCACCCGATAACCTCATCTTT. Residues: CALGELFLLQSTGGYAPDNLIF.